This T cell receptor beta chain was observed in a study of T cell responses to AZD1222 COVID-19 vaccine (dated by TCRdb to the early 2020s). For the study in its entirety: AZD1222 recipients with second doses at about 4 weeks or about 12 weeks were pooled, because spike-specific TCR depth and breadth did not differ between schedules. TCR sequencing was performed for about 240 trial participants, of whom some 200 were given two doses of AZD1222 and some 25 were given two doses of MenACWY control vaccine. Trial participants were enrolled by age into 18-55, 56-69 and 70-plus year subgroups, with 148, 28 and 57 TCR-sequenced participants respectively.

Its CDR3 holds 13 amino acids, cysteine through phenylalanine. CDR3 DNA only is kept here, 39 bases in frame from base 1. Per the germline V gene (reference sequence), LGHDT is the CDR1 and YNNKEL is the CDR2. A distance of 12 bases separates the germline ends of V and J, which lose 4 bases and 6 bases respectively. Broader findings and caveats from the paper: Because no samples from the day 14 peak response were available, repertoires could be characterized only after the peak T cell response. CD4 TCRs associated with the vaccine covered the entire spike protein, and the dominant responses were in regions 160-218 and 743-854. After two AZD1222 doses, spike-specific TCR breadth and depth were significantly higher than at day 0 and than in MenACWY recipients. Conclusions about previously exposed vaccinees are limited because only five to seven AZD1222 recipients were SARS-CoV-2 seropositive at baseline. Most participants were white British and females outnumbered males, and the authors suggested that clonal diversity may have been underestimated. In the small 56-69-year group, the increase in depth fell short of significance, most likely because of low power. Epitopes outside the regions mutated in the B.1.351 and B.1.1.7 variants were reportedly recognized by nearly half of the unique spike-specific TCRs.

In regard to this clone: This receptor's antigen is unknown. It has no much larger one-base neighbor in the sample; base qualities were not kept.

The CDR3 regions of human TCRbeta chains were analyzed by immunosequencing. On the study's bioinformatics: Repertoire TCRs were matched against a reference library of SARS-CoV-2-specific TCRs generated with the MIRA antigen-specificity platform. Breadth meant the fraction of unique TCRs that were SARS-CoV-2-associated, whereas depth meant the fraction of total T cells that were SARS-CoV-2-associated. Using the MIRA data, each spike-specific TCR was mapped to the spike region that the TCR reacts to and placed in a CD4 or CD8 class. Log10-transformed breadth and depth values were compared by one-way ANOVA with Sidak's multiple comparisons tests. The immuneACCESS repertoire file appears here via TCRdb, limited to in-frame rearrangements. These files lack a portion of the clones; in checked studies, under half of the deficit traces to unresolved V genes, and the cause of the others is not known. Clonal size and the V and J genes are those of that table, whereas D and trimming came from the DNA. The sample data list some 150,000 clones, and about 91% of these were observed just once. The ten top clones hold approximately 4.5% of the sample.

Read against the paper, the sample's time point label means: baseline before first vaccination. Vaccinee samples came from UK trials COV001 and COV002, including a single-blind randomized controlled phase 2/3 trial of AZD1222 (ChAdOx1 nCoV-19) in healthy adults. Trial participant PBMC samples were collected at day 0 and day 28 after the second dose for TCRbeta chain sequencing. The chain couples TRBV3-1 (or the pseudogene TRBV3-2) to TRBJ1-1; too little of a D gene remains to name it. Sequenced here: peripheral blood, sampled on day 0 of AZD1222 vaccination. This sequence originates from an adult in good health. The CDR3 has the sequence CASSRPNKAEAFF. The nucleotide sequence reads as follows: TGTGCCAGCAGCCGCCCAAACAAGGCTGAAGCTTTCTTT.